This entry is about one TCR beta chain. The antigen is unknown. This specimen comes from a study of blood T cells in healthy people across ages. Study-level results: Age showed a roughly linear inverse relationship with TCR beta diversity per million T cells. Observed TCR beta diversity showed a strong correlation with the percentage of naive T cells as measured by flow cytometry.

J was trimmed by 10 bases and V by 8 bases; bases with no gene match: 9. The CDR3 runs to 13 residues. Germline V lookup: CDR1 KGHDR, CDR2 SFDVKD. For the second PCR, which ran for 7 to 11 cycles, a sample-barcoded 5' primer and a J-beta primer mix were used. Each CDR3 protein is one row after TCRdb ran MiXCR on the 5' RACE reads. Found here are 1.4 million or so distinct CDR3 sequences, roughly 43% of them singletons; the top ten hold approximately 4%. The receptor's source is a young woman in good health. The sample taken for sequencing was blood. The chain carries TRBV24-1 and TRBJ2-1; TRBD1 matches at 8 bases. The CDR3 here is CATTSGGEREQFF. The CDR3 region has the DNA TGTGCCACCACATCAGGGGGCGAAAGGGAGCAGTTCTTC.